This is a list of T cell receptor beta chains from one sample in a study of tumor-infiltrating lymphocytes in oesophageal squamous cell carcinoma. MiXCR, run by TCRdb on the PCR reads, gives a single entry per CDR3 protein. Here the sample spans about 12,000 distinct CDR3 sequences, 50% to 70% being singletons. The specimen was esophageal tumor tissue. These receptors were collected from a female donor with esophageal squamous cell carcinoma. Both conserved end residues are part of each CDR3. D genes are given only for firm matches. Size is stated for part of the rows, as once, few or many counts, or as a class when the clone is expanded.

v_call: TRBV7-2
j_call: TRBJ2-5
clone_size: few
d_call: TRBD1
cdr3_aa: CASSLPQGYQTQYF
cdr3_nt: TGTGCCAGCAGCTTACCACAGGGGTACCAGACCCAGTACTTC

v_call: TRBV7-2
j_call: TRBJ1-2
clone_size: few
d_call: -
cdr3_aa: CASSLQDSYGYTF
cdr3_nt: TGTGCCAGCAGCTTACAGGACAGCTATGGCTACACCTTC

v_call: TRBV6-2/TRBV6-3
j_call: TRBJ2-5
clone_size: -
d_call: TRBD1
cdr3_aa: CASRMGQGLRETQYF
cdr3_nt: TGTGCCAGCAGGATGGGACAGGGTCTCCGGGAGACCCAGTACTTC

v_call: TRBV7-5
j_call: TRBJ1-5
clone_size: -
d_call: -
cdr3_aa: CISVPEAYPDDRGGNQPQHF
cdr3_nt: -

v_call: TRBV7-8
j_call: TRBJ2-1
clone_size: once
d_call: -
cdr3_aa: CASSYEYSYNEQFF
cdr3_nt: TGTGCCAGCAGCTATGAATATTCCTACAATGAGCAGTTCTTC

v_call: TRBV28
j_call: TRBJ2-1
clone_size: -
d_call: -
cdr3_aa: CASNQNYNEQFF
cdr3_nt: TGTGCCAGCAATCAAAACTACAATGAGCAGTTCTTC

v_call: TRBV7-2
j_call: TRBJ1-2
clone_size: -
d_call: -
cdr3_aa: CASSFRARSYGYTF
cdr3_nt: TGTGCCAGCAGCTTTCGGGCCCGCAGCTATGGCTACACCTTC

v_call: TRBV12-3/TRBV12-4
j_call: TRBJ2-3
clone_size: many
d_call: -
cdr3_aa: CASSLSGRTDTQYF
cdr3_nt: TGTGCCAGCAGTTTATCTGGACGGACAGATACGCAGTATTTT

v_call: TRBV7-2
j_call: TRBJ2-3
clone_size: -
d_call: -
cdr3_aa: CASSLVASEYTDTQYF
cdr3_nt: TGTGCCAGCAGCTTAGTGGCTAGCGAATACACAGATACGCAGTATTTT

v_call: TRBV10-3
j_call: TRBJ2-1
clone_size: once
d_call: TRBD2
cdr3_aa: CAISSGDLLGEQFF
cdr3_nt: TGTGCCATCAGTAGCGGGGACTTATTGGGTGAGCAGTTCTTC

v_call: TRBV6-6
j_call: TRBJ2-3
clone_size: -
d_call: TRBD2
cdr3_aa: CASSEASGFGTDTQYF
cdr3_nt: TGTGCCAGCAGTGAGGCTAGCGGGTTCGGCACAGATACGCAGTATTTT

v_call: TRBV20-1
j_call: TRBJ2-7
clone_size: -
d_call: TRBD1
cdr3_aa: CSASTLRGRSREQYF
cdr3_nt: TGCAGTGCTAGTACTCTCAGGGGGCGAAGCCGCGAGCAGTACTTC

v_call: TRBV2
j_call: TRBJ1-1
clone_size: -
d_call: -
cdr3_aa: CASSRTDNTEAFF
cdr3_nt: TGTGCCAGCAGTAGGACAGATAACACTGAAGCTTTCTTT

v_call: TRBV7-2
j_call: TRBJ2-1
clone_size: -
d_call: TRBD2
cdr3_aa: CASSLWTSGGETQFF
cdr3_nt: TGTGCCAGCAGCTTATGGACTAGCGGTGGCGAGACCCAGTTCTTC

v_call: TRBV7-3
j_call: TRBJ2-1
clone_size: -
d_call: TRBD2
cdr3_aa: CASSSGTSGVNEQFF
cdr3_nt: TGTGCCAGCAGCTCCGGGACTAGCGGCGTCAATGAGCAGTTCTTC

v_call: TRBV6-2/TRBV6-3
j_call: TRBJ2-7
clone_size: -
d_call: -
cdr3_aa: CASSEPGIPPYEQYF
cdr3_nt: TGTGCCAGCAGTGAACCAGGGATCCCGCCCTACGAGCAGTACTTC

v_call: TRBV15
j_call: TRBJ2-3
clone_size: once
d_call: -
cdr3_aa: CATSRGTSPDTQYF
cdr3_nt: TGTGCCACCAGCAGAGGAACTAGCCCAGATACGCAGTATTTT

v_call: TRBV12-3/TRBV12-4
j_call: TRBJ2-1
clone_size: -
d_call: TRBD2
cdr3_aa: CASSLGTSGRYEQFF
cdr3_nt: TGTGCCAGCAGTCTAGGGACTAGCGGGAGGTATGAGCAGTTCTTC

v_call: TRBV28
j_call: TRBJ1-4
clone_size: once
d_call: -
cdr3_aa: CASRSALNEKLFF
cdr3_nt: TGTGCCAGCAGATCAGCTCTTAATGAAAAACTGTTTTTT

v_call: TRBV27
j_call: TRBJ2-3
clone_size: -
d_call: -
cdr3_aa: CASRSLMDTQYF
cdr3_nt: TGTGCCAGCAGGTCGCTTATGGATACGCAGTATTTT

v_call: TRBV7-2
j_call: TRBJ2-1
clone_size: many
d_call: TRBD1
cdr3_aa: CASSWGQVLDSPLHF
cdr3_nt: TGTGCCAGCAGCTGGGGACAGGTTTTAGATTCACCCCTCCACTTC

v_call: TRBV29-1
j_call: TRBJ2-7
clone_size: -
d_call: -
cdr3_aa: CSVTGTLTYEQYF
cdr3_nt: TGCAGCGTTACCGGGACGTTGACCTACGAGCAGTACTTC

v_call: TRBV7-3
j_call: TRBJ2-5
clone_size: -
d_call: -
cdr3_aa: CASSFSGGLQETQYF
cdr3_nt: TGTGCCAGCAGCTTTTCAGGGGGGTTGCAGGAGACCCAGTACTTC

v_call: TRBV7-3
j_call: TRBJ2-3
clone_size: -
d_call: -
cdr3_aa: CASSLLGERTDTQYF
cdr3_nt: TGTGCCAGCAGCCTGTTGGGGGAGCGAACAGATACGCAGTATTTT

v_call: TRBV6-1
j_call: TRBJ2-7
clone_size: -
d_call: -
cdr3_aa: CASSEGEERYEQYF
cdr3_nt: TGTGCCAGCAGTGAAGGAGAAGAAAGGTACGAGCAGTACTTC

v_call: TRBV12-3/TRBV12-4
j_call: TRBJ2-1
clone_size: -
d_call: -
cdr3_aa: CASSRRDEQFF
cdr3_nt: TGTGCCAGCAGCCGCCGGGATGAGCAGTTCTTC

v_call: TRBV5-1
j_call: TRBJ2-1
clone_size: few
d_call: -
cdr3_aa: CASSLAVVPGVYNEQFF
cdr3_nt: TGCGCCAGCAGCTTGGCCGTAGTCCCAGGGGTCTACAATGAGCAGTTCTTC

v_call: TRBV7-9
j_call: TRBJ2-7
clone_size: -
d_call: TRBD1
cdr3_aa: CASSQGGTGREQYF
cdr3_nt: TGTGCCAGCAGCCAAGGGGGGACAGGGCGAGAGCAGTACTTC

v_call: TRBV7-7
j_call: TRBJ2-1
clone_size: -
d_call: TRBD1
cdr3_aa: CASSLGTTGWNEQFF
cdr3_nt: TGTGCCAGCAGCTTAGGGACGACAGGGTGGAATGAGCAGTTCTTC

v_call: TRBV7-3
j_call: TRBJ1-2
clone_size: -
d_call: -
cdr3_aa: CASSFGGPGYTF
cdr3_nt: TGTGCCAGCAGCTTCGGTGGCCCTGGCTACACCTTC

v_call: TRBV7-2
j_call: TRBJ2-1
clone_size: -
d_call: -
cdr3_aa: CASSPPTRNNEQFF
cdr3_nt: TGTGCCAGCAGCCCCCCGACTAGGAACAATGAGCAGTTCTTC